This T cell receptor beta chain is drawn from a study of blood T cell repertoires in COVID-19. As handled by the study authors: Estimation of nucleated cell counts was performed using reference gene primer amplification. The method was immunoSEQ multiplex PCR; TCRdb's version includes in-frame clones alone and lacks a portion of them. Clonal size and the V and J genes are those of that table, whereas D and trimming came from the DNA. The profile shows about 170,000 clones, around 93% of them singletons. This CDR3 has 14 amino acids. The germline V gene encodes CDR1 LGHNA and CDR2 YSLEER. V was trimmed by 0 bases and J by 6 bases, leaving 8 bases between them.

The V and J genes are TRBV4-3 and TRBJ2-2, with a weak D call TRBD1 (5 bases). The specimen sequenced was peripheral blood. The receptor's source is a man aged 25-40 years with COVID-19, enrolled during active disease. This chain's CDR3 is CASSQDRGPGELFF. CDR3 in DNA: TGCGCCAGCAGCCAAGATAGGGGCCCCGGGGAGCTGTTTTTT.